This T cell receptor (beta chain) was profiled in a study of T-cell reconstitution after alpha-beta-depleted transplantation in children (dated by TCRdb to the mid-2010s). Describing the broader study: Using TCR repertoire profiling, the study quantitatively followed how T-cell immune reconstitution unfolded in children after TCRalphabeta/CD19-depleted allogeneic hematopoietic cell transplantation.

The library was produced with PCR. The run used an Illumina HiSeq 2500. To normalize quantification of the TCRbeta repertoire, the TCR libraries were built with molecular barcoding that relied on unique molecular identifiers. Through fastp at Q25 and MiXCR, TCRdb rebuilt clones from the public reads, retaining in-frame beta chains. Entries are consolidated by CDR3 protein sequence, retaining the most common genes and DNA. For this sample there are around 600,000 distinct CDR3 sequences; over 9.5% appear just once. The biggest ten clones account for roughly 4% of the sample. Note on this clonotype: No cognate antigen has been identified for it. No clone much larger than this one lies a single base away; base qualities are absent.

At the junction V is shortened by 6 bases and J by 6 bases, with 18 bases in between. The germline V gene (reference sequence) yields MNHEY for CDR1 and SMNVEV for CDR2. The CDR3 goes from the cysteine to the phenylalanine over 15 residues. The DNA shown is the 45-base CDR3, in frame from base 1. Here the chain combines TRBV27 and TRBJ1-3; a tentative D call is TRBD1 (5 bases match). The TCR was taken from a human donor who donated a stem cell graft to a child with acute myeloid leukemia. The sequenced sample was PBMCs from the stem cell graft donor, obtained from the stem cell graft. The encoded CDR3 is CASSTLRDRANTIYF. The bases read TGTGCCAGCAGCACCCTCCGGGACCGCGCAAACACCATATATTTT.